A selection of T cell receptor beta chains follows, all from one sample in a study of blood T cell repertoires in COVID-19. This table comes from immunoSEQ multiplex PCR, and its TCRdb copy is limited to in-frame clones, with some not included. The sample has some 70,000 clones; more than 80% are singletons. Sequenced input: peripheral blood. Source of these receptors: a man in his forties or fifties with acute or convalescent COVID-19. CDR3s include the opening cysteine and the closing phenylalanine or tryptophan. The order of the fields is D gene, V gene, CDR3 length, clone size, J gene, CDR3 protein, CDR3 DNA. D genes are given only for firm matches. Size is omitted from some rows. Given values are once, few, many or a class for expanded clones.

d_call: -; v_call: TRBV6-1; cdr3_length: 11; clone_size: -; j_call: TRBJ2-1; cdr3_aa: CASSDAGLEFF; cdr3_nt: TGTGCCAGCAGTGATGCGGGATTGGAGTTCTTC
d_call: TRBD2; v_call: TRBV28; cdr3_length: 16; clone_size: -; j_call: TRBJ2-1; cdr3_aa: CASSFRRLAAYNEQFF; cdr3_nt: TGTGCCAGCAGTTTTCGGCGTCTAGCGGCCTACAATGAGCAGTTCTTC
d_call: TRBD1; v_call: TRBV11-3; cdr3_length: 15; clone_size: -; j_call: TRBJ1-2; cdr3_aa: CASSLGQGALDGYTF; cdr3_nt: TGTGCCAGCAGCTTGGGACAGGGGGCGTTGGACGGCTACACCTTC
d_call: -; v_call: TRBV30; cdr3_length: 13; clone_size: -; j_call: TRBJ1-2; cdr3_aa: CAWSVATSGGYTF; cdr3_nt: TGTGCCTGGAGTGTCGCGACTTCGGGTGGCTACACCTTC
d_call: TRBD2; v_call: TRBV19; cdr3_length: 15; clone_size: -; j_call: TRBJ2-3; cdr3_aa: CASSTLADHTDTQYF; cdr3_nt: TGTGCCAGTAGTACCCTAGCGGACCACACAGATACGCAGTATTTT
d_call: TRBD1; v_call: TRBV2; cdr3_length: 13; clone_size: -; j_call: TRBJ2-1; cdr3_aa: CASRDRGRNEQFF; cdr3_nt: TGTGCCAGCAGGGACAGGGGTCGGAATGAGCAGTTCTTC
d_call: -; v_call: TRBV5-8; cdr3_length: 12; clone_size: few; j_call: TRBJ1-2; cdr3_aa: CASSQRQSGYTF; cdr3_nt: TGTGCCAGCAGCCAAAGACAATCGGGCTACACCTTC
d_call: -; v_call: TRBV9; cdr3_length: 15; clone_size: -; j_call: TRBJ2-1; cdr3_aa: CASSVETRLNNEQFF; cdr3_nt: TGTGCCAGCAGCGTAGAGACACGGCTGAACAATGAGCAGTTCTTC
d_call: TRBD2; v_call: TRBV6-2/TRBV6-3; cdr3_length: 18; clone_size: -; j_call: TRBJ2-4; cdr3_aa: CASSYSPLAVIAKNIQYF; cdr3_nt: TGTGCCAGCAGTTACTCCCCCCTAGCGGTCATAGCCAAAAACATTCAGTACTTC
d_call: TRBD1; v_call: TRBV28; cdr3_length: 18; clone_size: -; j_call: TRBJ2-3; cdr3_aa: CASRPPDRIQSSTDTQYF; cdr3_nt: TGTGCCAGCAGACCGCCGGACAGGATCCAATCTAGCACAGATACGCAGTATTTT
d_call: TRBD1; v_call: TRBV27; cdr3_length: 14; clone_size: -; j_call: TRBJ1-2; cdr3_aa: CASSRQGTGVGYTF; cdr3_nt: TGTGCCAGCAGTCGCCAGGGGACAGGGGTTGGCTACACCTTC
d_call: -; v_call: TRBV19; cdr3_length: 16; clone_size: -; j_call: TRBJ2-3; cdr3_aa: CASSIDGTQFTDTQYF; cdr3_nt: TGTGCCAGTAGTATAGACGGGACTCAATTCACAGATACGCAGTATTTT
d_call: -; v_call: TRBV6-5; cdr3_length: 14; clone_size: -; j_call: TRBJ2-1; cdr3_aa: CASSRIGGRNEQFF; cdr3_nt: TGTGCCAGCAGTAGGATAGGAGGAAGAAATGAGCAGTTCTTC
d_call: -; v_call: TRBV20-1; cdr3_length: 11; clone_size: -; j_call: TRBJ2-7; cdr3_aa: CSARQRDEQYF; cdr3_nt: TGCAGTGCTAGACAGCGGGACGAGCAGTACTTC
d_call: -; v_call: TRBV9; cdr3_length: 13; clone_size: -; j_call: TRBJ1-1; cdr3_aa: CASSDLMNTEAFF; cdr3_nt: TGTGCCAGCAGCGACTTAATGAACACTGAAGCTTTCTTT